Presented here are 27 T cell receptor beta chains from one specimen sequenced in a study of prognosis after radiotherapy for stage I lung cancer. Multiplex PCR, run in two rounds, amplified TCR beta CDR3 from genomic DNA. Primers specific to each TRBV and TRBJ gene drove first-round PCR. TCRdb called the multiplex PCR reads again in MiXCR, with one record for every CDR3 protein. In the table there are 38,000 or so distinct CDR3 sequences, around 22% of which are singletons. This material consisted of PBMCs, taken before or after stereotactic body radiation therapy (not recorded which). The receptors shown here come from a donor aged 50 or older with non-small cell lung cancer.

The chain is built from TRBV5-6 and TRBJ1-1; D unresolved. V dropped 4 bases and J dropped 1 base, with 20 bases sitting between them. The CDR3 contains 17 residues. Germline V gene data show CDR1 as SGHDT and CDR2 as YYEEEE. CDR3 nucleotide sequence: TGTGCCAGCAGCCACTGGACGGCCAGACGCGGGAACACTGAAGCTTTCTTT. Translated: CASSHWTARRGNTEAFF.

Regarding this clonotype: A much bigger clone sits one base away, suggesting this may be a read error. The chain uses TRBV20-1 and TRBJ2-7; D uncertain. This CDR3 is 11 amino acids long. Deletions cut 0 bases from V and 3 bases from J, with 3 bases between. Germline CDR1 reads DFQATT; CDR2 reads SNEGSKA (reference sequence). The CDR3 DNA reads as TGCAGTGCTAGAGATTACTACGAGCAGTACTTC. Translated, it gives CSARDYYEQYF.

A remark on this clonotype: A far larger clone is only one base removed, so a read error is likely. The chain links TRBV6-1 to TRBJ1-5; 9 bases line up with TRBD1. Germline values: CDR1 MNHNS, CDR2 SASEGT. The V and J ends lost 6 bases and 5 bases, in that order; junction bases with no gene match: 14. CDR3 length: 17 residues. The CDR3, as DNA: TGTGCCAGCAGAAACACCCCGGGACAGGGAAACGATCAGCCCCAGCATTTT. Translating gives CASRNTPGQGNDQPQHF.

In this sample, this clonotype turned up once. A read error may be the cause here, since a much bigger clone is one base away. The chain employs TRBV6-1 and TRBJ2-4, with 9 bases that match TRBD1. The CDR3 consists of 14 residues. After removal of 6 bases from V and 9 bases from J, the junction contained 9 bases not matched to a gene. Looked up from germline, CDR1 is MNHNS and CDR2 is SASEGT. CDR3 coding DNA: TGTGCCAGCAGGCCTACAGGGGGCAGCGGCATTCAGTACTTC. This encodes CASRPTGGSGIQYF.

Turning to this clonotype: A much larger clone sits a single nucleotide away, making a read error possible. The V gene is TRBV3-1, the J gene TRBJ2-1; tentatively, D is TRBD2 (5 bases). The CDR3 contains 11 residues. In germline, CDR1 is LGHDT, CDR2 YNNKEL (reference sequence). CDR3 loop: CASSLHGEQSF. The CDR3 DNA reads as TGTGCCAGCAGCCTCCACGGGGAGCAGTCCTTC.

This clonotype was recorded at least ten times. The chain uses TRBV18 and TRBJ1-2; no definite D call. Trimming left V 1 base short and J 0 bases short, with 9 bases between. This CDR3 region has 15 residues. Per germline, CDR1 KGHSH and CDR2 LQKENI. The CDR3 loop is CASSPLQEANYGYTF. DNA of the CDR3: TGTGCCAGCTCACCACTTCAAGAAGCTAACTATGGCTACACCTTC.

Turning to this clonotype: A read error may be the cause here, since a much bigger clone is one base away. The V and J genes are TRBV29-1 and TRBJ2-1; 12 bases agree with TRBD2. The germline CDR1 and CDR2 sequences are SQVTM and ANQGSEA. The CDR3 sequence is 12 residues long. The DNA for the CDR3 is TGCAGGCCATCTAGCGGGAGGGGTGAGCAGTTCTTC. Translating it yields CRPSSGRGEQFF.

A word on this clonotype: A much larger clonotype is one base distant, so this may be a read error. The chain combines TRBV18 with TRBJ2-7; 8 bases match TRBD1. Germline trimming cut 8 bases from V and 2 bases from J; bases unmatched to any gene: 11. CDR1 KGHSH and CDR2 LQKENI come from the germline V gene. CDR3 length: 15 amino acids. The CDR3 region has the DNA TGTGCCAGCCTAGGAGGGCAGGGGGCCACCTACGAGCAGTACTTC. It encodes CASLGGQGATYEQYF.

This clonotype has ten or more counts. The V gene is TRBV6-1, the J gene TRBJ2-2; D gene uncertain. The CDR3 extends over 12 amino acids. V was shortened by 6 bases and J by 0 bases, with 2 bases between the two germline ends. Germline assignment: CDR1 MNHNS and CDR2 SASEGT. The CDR3 loop reads CASRPNTGELFF. The DNA for the CDR3 is TGTGCCAGCAGGCCGAACACCGGGGAGCTGTTTTTT.

This clonotype was observed many times. V is TRBV19 and J is TRBJ2-3; 7 bases agree with TRBD1. CDR3 length equals 16 residues. Looked up from germline, CDR1 is LNHDA and CDR2 is SQIVND (reference sequence). After removal of 2 bases from V and 6 bases from J, the junction contained 11 bases not matched to a gene. CDR3 protein: CASSIRSRGKWDTQYF. CDR3 nucleotides: TGTGCCAGTAGTATAAGGTCCAGGGGGAAATGGGATACGCAGTATTTT.

This clonotype was recorded many times. This chain uses TRBV24-1 with TRBJ1-2; 7 bases map to TRBD1. The V gene's germline CDR1 is KGHDR and CDR2 SFDVKD. There are 13 residues in the CDR3. V was clipped by 4 bases and J by 6 bases; unmatched bases: 4. Here the CDR3 reads CATSDSTGDGYTF. The DNA of the CDR3 is TGTGCCACCAGTGACTCAACAGGGGATGGCTACACCTTC.

The chain recombines TRBV28 with TRBJ1-1; 8 nucleotides align to TRBD1. CDR1 and CDR2 (germline): MDHEN, SYDVKM. Unmatched junction bases numbered 5, after V lost 3 bases and J lost 2 bases. The CDR3 consists of 15 residues. This chain's CDR3 is CASSFQGAGNTEAFF. Here the CDR3 DNA reads TGTGCCAGCAGTTTCCAGGGGGCCGGTAACACTGAAGCTTTCTTT. Looking up the rest from reference TRBV28 and TRBJ1-1 gives the full variable domain: DVKVTQSSRYLVKRTGEKVFLECVQDMDHENMFWYRQDPGLGLRLIYFSYDVKMKEKGDIPEGYSVSREKKERFSLILESASTNQTSMYLCASSFQGAGNTEAFFGQGTRLTVV.

The chain is built from TRBV5-1 and TRBJ2-6; D unresolved. Germline CDR1 is SGHRS and CDR2 is YFSETQ. There are 17 residues in the CDR3. The V end lost 6 bases, the J end lost 0 bases, and 16 bases lay between the germline ends. CDR3: CASTSLNGFSGANVLTF. The CDR3 nucleotides are TGCGCCAGCACATCTTTGAACGGGTTCTCTGGGGCCAACGTCCTGACTTTC.

This clonotype was observed at least ten times. The V and J genes are TRBV10-3 and TRBJ2-2; 7 bases agree with TRBD2. This CDR3 has 12 amino acids. V lost 11 bases and J lost 6; bases outside the gene matches: 6. Germline V gives CDR1 ENHRY, CDR2 SYGVKD. CDR3 coding DNA: TGTGCCTCCGCGGGAGTAGCCGGGGAGCTGTTTTTT. Its translation is CASAGVAGELFF.

On this clonotype: A much larger clone sits a single nucleotide away, making a read error possible. The V gene is TRBV30, the J gene TRBJ2-5; D not resolved. The CDR3 runs to 10 residues. Germline values: CDR1 GTSNPN, CDR2 SVGIG (reference sequence). Here the CDR3 DNA reads TGTGCCTGGGGGGAAGATACCCAGTACTTC. This translates into CAWGEDTQYF.

This clonotype was recorded many times. The chain couples TRBV5-1 to TRBJ1-1, with 8 bases matching TRBD1. V dropped 4 bases and J dropped 3; count of bases not matched to a gene: 11. The CDR3 consists of 16 residues. CDR1 and CDR2 (germline): SGHRS, YFSETQ. This CDR3 reads CASSVDRVNSYTEAFF. The CDR3, as DNA: TGCGCCAGCAGCGTGGACAGGGTAAATTCCTACACTGAAGCTTTCTTT. The entire variable domain, with the rest obtained from reference TRBV5-1 and TRBJ1-1, is as follows: KAGVTQTPRYLIKTRGQQVTLSCSPISGHRSVSWYQQTPGQGLQFLFEYFSETQRNKGNFPGRFSGRQFSNSRSEMNVSTLELGDSALYLCASSVDRVNSYTEAFFGQGTRLTVV.

This clonotype was detected many times. The chain recombines TRBV3-1 with TRBJ1-6; the D gene is possibly TRBD1 (5 bases). V lost 4 bases to trimming and J lost 9 bases, with 13 bases between them. This CDR3 spans 14 amino acids. The germline V gene encodes CDR1 LGHDT and CDR2 YNNKEL (reference sequence). Here the CDR3 reads CASSPARVGSPLHF. DNA for the CDR3: TGTGCCAGCAGCCCGGCCAGGGTGGGTTCACCCCTCCACTTT.

This clonotype appeared many times. In DNA form, the CDR3 reads TGTGCCAGCAGTTTCAGTCTTCTAGGCTTTAGCACAGATACGCAGTATTTT. Residues: CASSFSLLGFSTDTQYF. The chain employs TRBV6-5 and TRBJ2-3; D gene uncertain. The V end was cut by 4 bases, the J end by 0 bases, with 17 bases between. The CDR3 length is 17 residues. From germline, CDR1 is MNHEY and CDR2 SVGAGI.

This clonotype has at least ten counts. The chain couples TRBV24-1 to TRBJ2-1; maybe TRBD2 (6 bases). Germline V gene lookup returns CDR1 KGHDR and CDR2 SFDVKD. V was pared by 4 bases and J by 0 bases, with 12 bases between. This CDR3 is built from 16 residues. The CDR3 coding sequence is TGTGCCACCAGTGAGTTAGCGGTAAGCTCCTACAATGAGCAGTTCTTC. Translated, it gives CATSELAVSSYNEQFF.

This clonotype has more than one count but fewer than ten. This could be a read error, since a much larger clone is one nucleotide away. No conserved phenylalanine or tryptophan ends this CDR3, so it is likely a read error. The V gene is TRBV27, the J gene TRBJ1-5; TRBD1 might be the D (6 bases). This CDR3 region has 13 residues. V was cut by 4 bases and J by 6 bases, with 10 bases left in between. Germline lookup yields CDR1 MNHEY and CDR2 SMNVEV (reference sequence). As DNA, the CDR3 is TGTGCCAGCAGTTCACAGGGAACTCAGCCCCAGCATCTT. It codes for CASSSQGTQPQHL.

This rearrangement joins TRBV7-2 to TRBJ1-1; D is unclear. The CDR3 runs to 15 residues. Per the germline V gene, CDR1 is SGHTA and CDR2 is FQGNSA. V was cut by 1 base and J by 0 bases, with 9 bases left in between. CDR3: CASSLGGPMNTEAFF. Here the CDR3 DNA reads TGTGCCAGCAGCTTAGGCGGACCTATGAACACTGAAGCTTTCTTT. The full variable domain, its missing parts supplied by reference TRBV7-2 and TRBJ1-1, is GAGVSQSPSNKVTEKGKDVELRCDPISGHTALYWYRQSLGQGLEFLIYFQGNSAPDKSGLPSDRFSAERTGGSVSTLTIQRTQQEDSAVYLCASSLGGPMNTEAFFGQGTRLTVV.

This clonotype was picked up many times. A read error may account for a junction end that differs from germline. The chain recombines TRBV7-7 with TRBJ2-2; D remains unclear. From germline, CDR1 is SSHAT and CDR2 FNYEAQ (reference sequence). The CDR3 is 15 amino acids. The CDR3 region is CASSPQPSTTGELFF. CDR3 in DNA: TGTGCTAGCAGTCCACAACCCTCCACGACCGGGGAGCTGTTTTTT.

The chain has TRBV19 and TRBJ2-1; D is undetermined. The germline V gene encodes CDR1 LNHDA and CDR2 SQIVND (reference sequence). Deletions cut 9 bases from V and 0 bases from J, with 9 bases between. The length of the CDR3 is 13 residues. CDR3 amino acids: CASSLVSYNEQFF. The CDR3 nucleotides read TGTGCCAGCTCCCTCGTCTCCTACAATGAGCAGTTCTTC.

This clonotype was observed at least ten times. Germline is not matched at one junction end, which may reflect a read error. The chain's CDR3 is CASGQYTTGNGNTQYF. The CDR3 DNA sequence: TGTGCCAGCGGCCAATATACGACAGGGAATGGGAATACGCAGTATTTT. V usage is TRBV14 and J usage is TRBJ2-3; TRBD1 matches at 7 bases. This CDR3 comprises 16 residues. Germline V gene lookup returns CDR1 SGHDN and CDR2 FVKESK.

In its sample, this clonotype was seen many times. The CDR3 loop reads CASSSGGLQPQHF. DNA of the CDR3: TGTGCCAGCTCAAGTGGGGGGCTGCAGCCCCAGCATTTT. V gene TRBV18 combines with J gene TRBJ1-5; D may be TRBD1 (6 bases). This CDR3 is built from 13 residues. V lost 5 bases to trimming and J lost 7 bases, with 12 bases between them. Looked up from germline, CDR1 is KGHSH and CDR2 is LQKENI.

This clonotype was counted at least ten times. V usage is TRBV6-1 and J usage is TRBJ1-5; D gene uncertain. Germline CDR1 MNHNS, CDR2 SASEGT. Deletions cut 3 bases from V and 2 bases from J, with 8 bases between. The length of the CDR3 is 14 residues. CDR3 amino acids: CASSEEPGNQPQHF. The CDR3 DNA reads TGTGCCAGCAGTGAGGAACCTGGCAATCAGCCCCAGCATTTT.

Concerning this clonotype: A much larger clone lies a single base off, so this may be a read error. The rearrangement links TRBV6-2 or TRBV6-3 to TRBJ2-6; D might be TRBD1 (5 bases). The CDR3 runs to 16 residues. Germline V lookup: CDR1 MNHEY, CDR2 SVGEGT. The CDR3, as DNA: TGTGCCAGCATTTATCGCGATTCCTCTGGGGCCAAAGTCCTGACTTTC. Amino acids: CASIYRDSSGAKVLTF.